This entry features one T cell receptor beta chain sequence. The antigen this receptor binds is unknown. No much larger clonotype is one base removed from it; base qualities were not supplied. TCRbeta CDR3 regions were amplified from genomic DNA using the immunoSEQ Assay, a bias-controlled multiplex PCR. For the original study's pipeline: Nucleated cell counts per sample were estimated from amplification of reference gene primers within the assay. To quantify the absolute abundance of each unique TCRbeta CDR3 rearrangement, sequence reads were collapsed and filtered. Productive Simpson clonality was computed per sample as the square root of Simpson's diversity index over productive rearrangements. What TCRdb holds here is the immuneACCESS table cut down to in-frame rearrangements. Part of the clones is not present; checked against another copy, under half of the missing clones reflect an unresolved V gene, and the others are unexplained. V and J calls and clone size are as listed in that table; D and trimming were resolved from the DNA. This sample lists roughly 80,000 clones; approximately 88% were detected once. The ten largest clonotypes hold approximately 5% of the sample.

The sample is drawn from a study of blood T cell repertoires in COVID-19 (dated by TCRdb to 2020 to 2021). With respect to the entire study: Collaborator samples came from the United States, Italy and Spain and covered acute and convalescent phases of COVID-19. The dataset comprised deeply sampled blood TCRbeta repertoires from subjects exposed to, actively infected with, or recovered from COVID-19. The repertoires were released in a freely available public database meant as a resource for research on the immune response to SARS-CoV-2. The prospective study material was composed of cDNA or gDNA derived from T cells, B-cell-depleted T cells, or PBMCs. HLA class I and class II types, where available, came from metadata supplied by the sample provider rather than from assay-based typing. A de-identified subject ID, COVID-19 status, age in years and sex were almost always included in the sample metadata. Samples were obtained from the ongoing ImmuneRACE study (first 160 participants) and from some 1,200 subjects provided by 6 global collaborators.

The CDR3 covers 14 residues, taking in both the cysteine and the phenylalanine. The only DNA kept is the CDR3, 42 bases in frame from the first base. V loses 3 bases at its end and J loses 2 bases; junction bases beyond the gene matches: 4. The germline V gene encodes CDR1 SGHTS and CDR2 YDEGEE. Each collaborating institution followed its own protocols to collect whole blood in K2EDTA tubes. For TCRbeta analysis, collaborators shipped samples in one of three forms: frozen whole blood, isolated PBMCs, or DNA extracted from either of those sample types. What the study reported, not specific to this receptor: The quantity of clinical and demographic metadata differed by source and by participant and was supplied without curation.

The sample comprised peripheral blood. The clonotype was recovered from a man in his fifties or sixties with active COVID-19. Recombination linked TRBV5-8 to TRBJ1-1; TRBD1 aligns with 7 central bases. The bases read TGTGCCAGCAGCTGGGGGACAGAAAACACTGAAGCTTTCTTT. This gives the protein CASSWGTENTEAFF.